This TCR beta chain was observed in a study of blood T cell repertoires in COVID-19. Turning to the study itself: COVID-19 samples, acute and convalescent, were from the United States, Italy and Spain. T cells, B-cell-depleted T cells, or PBMCs supplied cDNA or gDNA.

Original processing methods: Using reference gene primer amplification, nucleated cell counts were estimated. Data came from immunoSEQ multiplex PCR; TCRdb stores just in-frame clones and leaves some out. V, J and clone size reflect that table, while D and trimming were determined from the DNA. The sample yields about 140,000 clones, roughly 84% seen once. The CDR3 loop spans 18 amino acids. Germline CDR1 and CDR2: SGHRS and YFSETQ. After removal of 7 bases from V and 10 bases from J, the junction contained 22 bases not matched to a gene. The sequence derives from a woman aged 60-75 years with acute or convalescent COVID-19. The J gene is TRBJ1-6, the V gene TRBV5-1; 8 positions agree with TRBD1. Sequencing input: peripheral blood. The CDR3 region is CASSEKYYPGQVGSPLHF. The CDR3 DNA reads as TGCGCCAGCTCGGAGAAATACTACCCGGGACAGGTTGGGTCACCCCTCCACTTT.